This TCR beta chain was profiled in a study of CD8 T cells in Susac syndrome. General study findings and limits: There was no clonal expansion in the CD4+ T cell repertoires of Susac syndrome.

Points on this clonotype: As yet, its antigen is unknown.

V dropped 3 bases and J dropped 0 bases, with 5 bases sitting between them. The CDR3 is made up of 13 amino acids. Germline-derived CDR1 and CDR2 are SGHTA and FQGNSA. With random hexamers, roughly 0.45 to 1 ug RNA was reverse transcribed. Amplification of TCR beta CDR3 was carried out by immunoSEQ multiplex PCR, which covered 54 Vbeta and 13 Jbeta segments. TCRdb re-analysed the immunoSEQ multiplex PCR reads in MiXCR, keeping a single row per CDR3 protein. The sample shows some 77,000 distinct CDR3 sequences, 85% to 95% of them seen only once. The recently defined diagnostic criteria for definite or probable disease were met by the Susac syndrome patients. FACS enriched CD8+ TEMRA cells, while bulk CD8+ and CD4+ were negatively isolated.

The sample consisted of CD4+ T cells from PBMCs. The V call is TRBV7-2, the J call TRBJ1-1; D remains ambiguous. The clonotype comes from a human donor with Susac syndrome. Here the CDR3 DNA reads TGTGCCAGCAGCTTGGGAATGAACACTGAAGCTTTCTTT. Translating it yields CASSLGMNTEAFF.